Listed below are T cell receptor beta chains from one sample, sequenced in a study of blood T cells in healthy people across ages. TCRdb independently ran MiXCR on the 5' RACE reads; one entry per CDR3 protein. Of about 970,000 distinct CDR3 sequences in the sample, 45% to 60% were seen once. Material: blood. The receptors originated from a woman aged 55-69 years in good health. Each CDR3 is given with its conserved first and last residue. D genes are given only for firm matches. Size tells how often a clone was seen (once, few, many) or the class of an expanded clone, and some rows leave it out.

cdr3_aa	cdr3_nt	v_call	j_call	d_call	cdr3_length	clone_size
CAVLAGAGGELFF	TGTGCCGTATTAGCGGGAGCGGGCGGGGAGCTGTTTTTT	TRBV12-3/TRBV12-4	TRBJ2-2	TRBD2	13	NA
CASSHLRSGDEQFF	TGCGCCAGCAGCCATTTGAGGAGTGGGGATGAGCAGTTCTTC	TRBV4-1	TRBJ2-1	NA	14	NA
CASSPDWAPYNEQFF	TGCGCCAGCAGCCCGGACTGGGCGCCCTACAATGAGCAGTTCTTC	TRBV5-1	TRBJ2-1	NA	15	few
CSVGRQGNSEAFF	TGCAGCGTTGGGCGACAGGGGAATAGTGAAGCTTTCTTT	TRBV29-1	TRBJ1-1	TRBD1	13	NA
CASSPRQGPGSGELFF	TGTGCCAGCAGCCCCAGACAGGGACCCGGTTCCGGGGAGCTGTTTTTT	TRBV12-3/TRBV12-4	TRBJ2-2	TRBD1	16	NA
CASSESGVGPGYTF	TGTGCCAGCAGTGAATCAGGGGTAGGACCTGGCTACACCTTC	TRBV25-1	TRBJ1-2	NA	14	few
CSAYATSRRDNEQFF	TGCAGCGCCTACGCGACATCTCGGCGGGACAATGAGCAGTTCTTC	TRBV29-1	TRBJ2-1	NA	15	few
CASSSFVGERSYEQYF	TGTGCCAGCAGCTCATTTGTGGGAGAACGGTCCTACGAGCAGTACTTC	TRBV11-2	TRBJ2-7	NA	16	NA
CASSHPGGHEQYF	TGCGCCAGCAGCCACCCCGGGGGGCACGAGCAGTACTTC	TRBV4-1	TRBJ2-7	NA	13	NA
CSVEFMDTQYF	TGCAGCGTTGAATTCATGGATACGCAGTATTTT	TRBV29-1	TRBJ2-3	NA	11	NA
CASSYSSRISYEQYF	TGTGCCAGCAGTTACTCGAGCCGGATCTCCTACGAGCAGTACTTC	TRBV6-5	TRBJ2-7	NA	15	NA
CASSLEAGVGDTQYF	TGCGCCAGCAGCTTGGAAGCGGGAGTTGGGGATACGCAGTATTTT	TRBV5-1	TRBJ2-3	TRBD2	15	NA
CASSLVWRDTQYF	TGTGCCAGCAGCTTAGTGTGGCGAGATACGCAGTATTTT	TRBV7-2	TRBJ2-3	NA	13	few
CASSLEVGGPWGDEQYF	TGTGCCAGCAGCTTAGAAGTGGGAGGGCCTTGGGGGGACGAGCAGTACTTC	TRBV7-2	TRBJ2-7	TRBD2	17	NA
CSAKIPGKFHEQYF	TGCAGTGCGAAGATCCCAGGGAAGTTCCACGAGCAGTACTTC	TRBV20-1	TRBJ2-7	NA	14	many
CASSQWQAEKLFF	TGCGCCAGCAGCCAATGGCAGGCAGAAAAATTGTTTTTT	TRBV4-1	TRBJ1-4	NA	13	NA
CASSFQGTYGYTF	TGTGCCAGCAGTTTCCAGGGGACCTATGGCTACACCTTC	TRBV28	TRBJ1-2	NA	13	NA
CASSPRAGTSSPLHF	TGCGCCAGCAGCCCCCGGGCCGGGACAAGTTCACCCCTCCACTTT	TRBV5-1	TRBJ1-6	NA	15	few
CSASFRSLYEQYF	TGCAGTGCCTCCTTCCGTTCCCTCTACGAGCAGTACTTC	TRBV20-1	TRBJ2-7	NA	13	NA
CASSRTGAGELFF	TGTGCCAGCAGTCGGACAGGGGCCGGGGAGCTGTTTTTT	TRBV11-1	TRBJ2-2	TRBD1	13	few
CASSLAGWEQYF	TGTGCCAGCAGCTTAGCTGGTTGGGAGCAGTACTTC	TRBV7-2	TRBJ2-7	NA	12	many
CSARSGGYNEQFF	TGCAGTGCTCGCTCTGGGGGTTACAATGAGCAGTTCTTC	TRBV20-1	TRBJ2-1	NA	13	NA
CASCRDGETQYF	TGTGCCAGTTGCAGGGATGGGGAGACCCAGTACTTC	TRBV6-5	TRBJ2-5	NA	12	NA
CASSPTSVVGSHEQYF	TGTGCCAGCTCACCAACGTCGGTCGTAGGGTCCCATGAGCAGTACTTC	TRBV18	TRBJ2-5	NA	16	NA
CSATGTVRSGYTF	TGCAGTGCTACCGGGACAGTAAGGAGTGGCTACACCTTC	TRBV20-1	TRBJ1-2	TRBD1	13	NA
CASSSRTGETQYF	TGTGCCAGCAGCTCGAGGACAGGAGAGACCCAGTACTTC	TRBV11-3	TRBJ2-5	TRBD1	13	few
CASSFWTPASYTF	TGTGCCAGCAGCTTTTGGACCCCGGCTAGCTACACCTTC	TRBV7-2	TRBJ1-2	NA	13	NA
CASSQDFKGYHEQYF	TGTGCCAGCAGCCAAGATTTCAAGGGGTATCACGAGCAGTACTTC	TRBV4-2	TRBJ2-7	NA	15	NA
CATRTGANYGYTF	TGTGCCACACGGACAGGGGCTAACTATGGCTACACCTTC	TRBV28	TRBJ1-2	TRBD1	13	NA
CASSRTGQVSNEQFF	TGCGCCAGCAGCCGAACGGGACAGGTTAGCAATGAGCAGTTCTTC	TRBV5-1	TRBJ2-1	TRBD1	15	NA
CASSSPAEANYGYTF	TGTGCCAGCAGTTCCCCGGCAGAGGCTAACTATGGCTACACCTTC	TRBV28	TRBJ1-2	NA	15	NA
CASSDRPDQPQHF	TGCGCCAGCAGCGACCGGCCCGATCAGCCCCAGCATTTT	TRBV5-1	TRBJ1-5	NA	13	NA
CASKTGTGPNEQFF	TGTGCCAGCAAGACCGGGACAGGGCCCAATGAGCAGTTCTTC	TRBV27	TRBJ2-1	TRBD1	14	NA
CASSPPNLVNQPQHF	TGCGCCAGCAGCCCTCCCAACCTGGTAAATCAGCCCCAGCATTTT	TRBV4-1	TRBJ1-5	NA	15	NA
CASSYRGRAGELFF	TGTGCCAGCAGTTACCGCGGCAGGGCGGGGGAGCTGTTTTTT	TRBV6-6	TRBJ2-2	NA	14	NA
CASSLDLDSYGYTF	TGTGCCAGCAGCTTAGATTTGGATTCCTATGGCTACACCTTC	TRBV11-2	TRBJ1-2	NA	14	few
CASSPSNYEQYF	TGTGCCAGCTCACCATCCAACTACGAGCAGTACTTC	TRBV18	TRBJ2-7	NA	12	NA
CASSLGRFLDTQYF	TGTGCCAGCAGCTTGGGTCGGTTCTTGGATACGCAGTATTTT	TRBV7-9	TRBJ2-3	NA	14	NA
CSVDQGIGTQYF	TGCAGCGTTGACCAGGGAATAGGGACCCAGTACTTC	TRBV29-1	TRBJ2-5	NA	12	few
CASARDRGSSNQPQHF	TGTGCCAGCGCTCGGGACAGGGGATCTAGCAATCAGCCCCAGCATTTT	TRBV6-2/TRBV6-3	TRBJ1-5	TRBD1	16	NA
CASSYAGDLMNSPLHF	TGTGCCAGCAGTTATGCGGGGGACCTCATGAATTCACCCCTCCACTTT	TRBV6-2/TRBV6-3	TRBJ1-6	NA	16	NA
CSARRSGSETQYF	TGCAGTGCTAGGCGGTCAGGGAGTGAGACCCAGTACTTC	TRBV20-1	TRBJ2-5	NA	13	NA
CSVLSSGNFYEQYF	TGCAGCGTTCTCTCTAGCGGGAACTTTTACGAGCAGTACTTC	TRBV29-1	TRBJ2-7	TRBD2	14	few
CASPQGSGKVYEQYF	TGTGCCAGCCCCCAGGGCAGCGGGAAAGTCTACGAGCAGTACTTC	TRBV21-1	TRBJ2-7	NA	15	NA
CASSGGGEAYNEQFF	TGTGCCAGCAGCGGCGGGGGGGAGGCCTACAATGAGCAGTTCTTC	TRBV9	TRBJ2-1	TRBD2	15	NA
CASSLRHGNQPQHF	TGTGCCAGCAGCTTAAGACACGGTAATCAGCCCCAGCATTTT	TRBV7-2	TRBJ1-5	NA	14	NA
CASRLDARGVCTF	TGTGCCAGCAGACTGGATGCCAGGGGAGTGTGCACCTTC	TRBV6-5	TRBJ1-2	NA	13	few
CASALEAGEQYF	TGTGCCAGCGCACTCGAAGCGGGCGAGCAGTACTTC	TRBV12-3/TRBV12-4	TRBJ2-7	NA	12	once
CASSPEGTETQYF	TGTGCCAGCAGTCCGGAAGGTACAGAGACCCAGTACTTC	TRBV27	TRBJ2-5	NA	13	NA
CASSLGVLDEQYF	TGTGCCAGCAGTTTAGGCGTACTTGACGAGCAGTACTTC	TRBV6-6	TRBJ2-7	NA	13	few
CASSPLTGFMNTEAFF	TGTGCCAGCTCACCTCTGACAGGGTTCATGAACACTGAAGCTTTCTTT	TRBV18	TRBJ1-1	TRBD1	16	NA
CASSHGTGLETQYF	TGTGCCAGCAGCCACGGGACAGGGCTTGAGACCCAGTACTTC	TRBV3-1	TRBJ2-5	TRBD1	14	few
CASSLGMTGVEDTQYF	TGTGCCAGCAGCTTAGGGATGACAGGGGTTGAAGATACGCAGTATTTT	TRBV7-9	TRBJ2-3	TRBD1	16	NA